Sequencing of this T cell receptor (beta chain) was carried out in a study of PD-1 blockade in classical Hodgkin lymphoma. Study conclusions and caveats: A significant rise in TCR diversity by C4D1 was seen for CD4+ but not CD8+ cells. Patients with an early start, nivolumab under 1 year after ASCT, were excluded.

Documented time point: cycle 4 day 1 (C4D1), after less than 7 weeks of nivolumab. The patients all showed relapse after autologous stem cell transplantation, while their brentuximab vedotin exposure varied. About this clone itself: The antigen remains unidentified.

TCRdb keeps only in-frame clones here, not all; method: immunoSEQ multiplex PCR. The sample carries about 47,000 clones, 60% to 80% recorded once. The CDR3 runs to 17 residues. Germline V gene lookup returns CDR1 LNHNV and CDR2 YYDKDF (reference sequence). The V end lost 6 bases, the J end lost 3 bases, and 24 bases lay between the germline ends. The source is a human donor with classical Hodgkin lymphoma. Source: peripheral blood mononuclear cells (PBMCs), taken before the fourth cycle of nivolumab. The chain recombines TRBV15 with TRBJ2-7, with D perhaps TRBD2 (6 bases). DNA of the CDR3: TGTGCCACCAGTCCCCCGGCGGCGGGGATGTCTATCTACGAGCAGTACTTC. Translating gives CATSPPAAGMSIYEQYF.